The entry that follows covers one TCR beta chain sequence. The target antigen is unknown. V was trimmed by 3 bases and J by 11 bases, leaving 7 bases between them. This CDR3 region has 10 residues. CDR1 is DFQATT, CDR2 SNEGSKA, per germline (reference sequence). When sampled, the donors appeared nominally healthy, though they likely had unrecorded immune exposures. The PCR was carried out with 60 Vbeta primers and 13 Jbeta primers. Produced via immunoSEQ multiplex PCR; TCRdb's table is partial and in-frame only. Of about 64,000 clones listed, about four fifths were seen once; the top ten hold 7.5% to 9%. The sample is drawn from a study of cytomegalovirus exposure and HLA in healthy donors. Notes on the study in general: Rare TCR sequences dominated, though some public TCRs recurred in many donors. TCR beta V- and J-gene trimming was later associated with a missense DCLRE1C variant. Presence/absence analyses supposed approximately even sequencing depth among donors.

V usage is TRBV20-1 and J usage is TRBJ1-4, with a weak D call TRBD1 (5 bases). The receptor was isolated from a man aged 18 to 30 in good health and CMV-seropositive. Sequenced material: PBMCs. CDR3 loop: CSASDSKLFF. The CDR3 DNA reads TGCAGTGCTAGTGACAGTAAACTGTTTTTT.